The 7 T cell receptor beta chains reported below all come from one sample, sequenced in a study of blood T cell repertoires in COVID-19. The assay was immunoSEQ multiplex PCR, and TCRdb's table has in-frame clones only and misses some. The table includes some 400,000 clones, around 90% detected once. The sequenced sample consisted of peripheral blood. The receptor source for this set is a young man with active or convalescent COVID-19.

The chain recombines TRBV6-4 with TRBJ1-2, with 8 bases aligning to TRBD1. Germline trimming cut 2 bases from V and 6 bases from J; bases unmatched to any gene: 2. The length of the CDR3 is 13 residues. Germline loops: CDR1 MRHNA, CDR2 SNTAGT. The DNA for the CDR3 is TGTGCCAGCAGTGACAACAGGGGGGATGGCTACACCTTC. This gives the protein CASSDNRGDGYTF.

The genes are TRBV30 and TRBJ1-1, with D possibly matching TRBD1 (5 bases). V dropped 0 bases and J dropped 1 base, with 9 bases sitting between them. The CDR3 length is 14 residues. Germline CDR1 GTSNPN, CDR2 SVGIG (reference sequence). CDR3 nucleotides: TGTGCCTGGAGTGTCTGGGGGGGGAACACTGAAGCTTTCTTT. This translates into CAWSVWGGNTEAFF. Filled out from reference TRBV30 and TRBJ1-1, the complete variable domain reads SQTIHQWPATLVQPVGSPLSLECTVEGTSNPNLYWYRQAAGRGLQLLFYSVGIGQISSEVPQNLSASRPQDRQFILSSKKLLLSDSGFYLCAWSVWGGNTEAFFGQGTRLTVV.

This sequence joins TRBV4-3 and TRBJ1-1; 10 bases are shared with TRBD1. The length of the CDR3 is 15 residues. J was trimmed by 5 bases and V by 4 bases; bases with no gene match: 7. The germline V gene encodes CDR1 LGHNA and CDR2 YSLEER. CDR3 sequence reads: CASSRSRTGGTEAFF. The CDR3 nucleotides read TGCGCCAGCAGCCGATCTCGGACAGGGGGGACTGAAGCTTTCTTT.

The CDR3 sequence is CATSDGHPTGELFF. CDR3 in DNA: TGTGCCACCAGTGACGGACACCCCACCGGGGAGCTGTTTTTT. The gene calls are TRBV24-1 and TRBJ2-2, with D possibly being TRBD1 (5 bases). The ends were cut back, 4 bases at V and 4 bases at J, with 9 bases in the middle. Per germline, CDR1 KGHDR and CDR2 SFDVKD. This CDR3 has 14 residues.

The V call is TRBV18, the J call TRBJ1-2; 9 positions agree with TRBD1. The CDR3 spans 15 residues. The germline V gene has CDR1 KGHSH and CDR2 LQKENI. J gave up 2 bases and V 0 bases, and 1 base lay outside the gene matches. The CDR3 nucleotides are TGTGCCAGCTCACCACCCGGGACAGGGAACTATGGCTACACCTTC. It specifies CASSPPGTGNYGYTF.

This sequence joins TRBV18 and TRBJ2-7; the D gene is possibly TRBD1 (5 bases). Trimming removed 3 bases at V and 0 bases at J, with 6 bases between. Germline CDR1 reads KGHSH; CDR2 reads LQKENI. The CDR3 is 13 amino acids. The CDR3 spells CASSPGPSYEQYF. Here the CDR3 DNA reads TGTGCCAGCTCACCGGGGCCCTCCTACGAGCAGTACTTC.

The chain joins TRBV4-2 to TRBJ2-1; 11 bases align to TRBD2. This CDR3 has 16 residues. Germline loops: CDR1 LGHNA, CDR2 YNFKEQ. The ends lost 1 base at V and 8 bases at J; junction bases unmatched: 7. CDR3 DNA sequence: TGTGCCAGCAGCCAAGGGTCTAGCGGGAGGACAGATGAGCAGTTCTTC. This codes for CASSQGSSGRTDEQFF.